Below, 3 T cell receptor beta chains from the same sample are listed, as sequenced in a study of blood T cell repertoires in COVID-19. Libraries were prepared by immunoSEQ multiplex PCR; TCRdb keeps only in-frame clonotypes and omits some of them. There are about 400,000 clones in the sample; approximately 84% occur only once, and 2.5% to 3.5% lies in the top ten. The sequenced sample consisted of PBMCs or T cells enriched from blood (not recorded which). The receptor set was obtained from a woman aged 30 to 39 who had recovered from COVID-19.

The chain couples TRBV4-2 to TRBJ2-3; tentative D call: TRBD2 (6 bases). CDR1 is LGHNA and CDR2 is YNFKEQ in the germline V gene. The CDR3 totals 18 residues. With 4 bases removed from V and 1 base from J, the gap between germline ends came to 21 bases. Here the CDR3 reads CASSRLALSTDGTDTQYF. DNA for the CDR3: TGTGCCAGCAGCCGGCTAGCGTTAAGCACAGATGGCACAGATACGCAGTATTTT.

The V call is TRBV9, the J call TRBJ2-3; the D gene is possibly TRBD1 (6 bases). CDR1 is SGDLS, CDR2 YYNGEE, per germline. This CDR3 region has 15 residues. With 5 bases removed from V and 0 bases from J, the gap between germline ends came to 13 bases. CDR3 DNA sequence: TGTGCCAGCAGGTCCGGGACAACTAGCACAGATACGCAGTATTTT. It is translated as CASRSGTTSTDTQYF.

This clone has more than one count but fewer than ten. V usage is TRBV2 and J usage is TRBJ2-7, with 11 bases matching TRBD1. The CDR3 spans 14 residues. Germline values: CDR1 SNHLY, CDR2 FYNNEI. V dropped 9 bases and J dropped 7; count of bases not matched to a gene: 11. The DNA for the CDR3 is TGTGCCAGTAATGGGGGGACAGGGGGAGGTGAGCAGTACTTC. Translation: CASNGGTGGGEQYF.